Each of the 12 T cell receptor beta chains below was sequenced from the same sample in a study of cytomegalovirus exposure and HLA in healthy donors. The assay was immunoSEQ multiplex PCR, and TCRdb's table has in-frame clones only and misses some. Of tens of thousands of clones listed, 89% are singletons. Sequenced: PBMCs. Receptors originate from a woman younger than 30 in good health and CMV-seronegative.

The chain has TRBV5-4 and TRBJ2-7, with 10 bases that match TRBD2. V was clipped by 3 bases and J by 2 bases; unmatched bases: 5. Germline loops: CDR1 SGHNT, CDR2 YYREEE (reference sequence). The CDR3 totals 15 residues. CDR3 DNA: TGTGCCAGCAGCTCCCAGCGGGAGGGGGCCTACGAGCAGTACTTC. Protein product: CASSSQREGAYEQYF.

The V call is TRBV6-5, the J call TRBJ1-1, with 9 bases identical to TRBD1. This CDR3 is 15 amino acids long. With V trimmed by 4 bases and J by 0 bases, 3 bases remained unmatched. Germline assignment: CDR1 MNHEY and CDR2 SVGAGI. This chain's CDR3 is CASSSGQGLNTEAFF. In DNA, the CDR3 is TGTGCCAGCAGTTCTGGACAGGGGCTGAACACTGAAGCTTTCTTT.

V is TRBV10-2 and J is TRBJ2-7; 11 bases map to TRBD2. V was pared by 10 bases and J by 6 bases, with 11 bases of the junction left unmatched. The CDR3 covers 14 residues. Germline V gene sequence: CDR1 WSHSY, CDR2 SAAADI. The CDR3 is CATKVSGGAGEQYF. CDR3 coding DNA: TGCGCCACCAAAGTTAGCGGGGGGGCCGGCGAGCAGTACTTC.

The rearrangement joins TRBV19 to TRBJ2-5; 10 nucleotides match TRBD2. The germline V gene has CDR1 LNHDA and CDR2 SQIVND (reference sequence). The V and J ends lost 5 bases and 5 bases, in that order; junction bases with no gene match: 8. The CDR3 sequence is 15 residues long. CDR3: CASSFERGGPETQYF. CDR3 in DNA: TGTGCCAGTAGTTTCGAGCGGGGGGGCCCGGAGACCCAGTACTTC.

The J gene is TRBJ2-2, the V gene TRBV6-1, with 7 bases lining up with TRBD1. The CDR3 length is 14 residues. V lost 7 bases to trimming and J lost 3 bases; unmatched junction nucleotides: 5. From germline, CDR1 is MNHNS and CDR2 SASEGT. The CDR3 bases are TGTGCCAGCAAAGGGACAGATCACACCGGGGAGCTGTTTTTT. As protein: CASKGTDHTGELFF.

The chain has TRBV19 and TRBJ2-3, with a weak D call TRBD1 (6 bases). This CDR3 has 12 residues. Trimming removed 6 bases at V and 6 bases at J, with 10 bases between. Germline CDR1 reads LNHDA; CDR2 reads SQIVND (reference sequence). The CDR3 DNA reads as TGTGCCAGTAGCCAGACAGGTGATACGCAGTATTTT. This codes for CASSQTGDTQYF.

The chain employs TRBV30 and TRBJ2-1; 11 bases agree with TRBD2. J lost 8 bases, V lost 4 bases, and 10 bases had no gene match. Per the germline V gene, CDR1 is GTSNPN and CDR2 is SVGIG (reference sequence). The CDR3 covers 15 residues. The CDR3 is CAWTRTSGSEYEQFF. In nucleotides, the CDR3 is TGTGCCTGGACCAGAACTAGCGGGAGTGAATATGAGCAGTTCTTC.

The CDR3 bases are TGCGCCGCGGGGCAGAACACTGAAGCTTTCTTT. Translated: CAAGQNTEAFF. The gene calls are TRBV10-2 and TRBJ1-1; TRBD1 is a possible D gene (5 bases). The V gene lost 11 bases and the J gene lost 1 base, with 8 bases spanning the gap. This CDR3 spans 11 amino acids. From germline, CDR1 is WSHSY and CDR2 SAAADI.

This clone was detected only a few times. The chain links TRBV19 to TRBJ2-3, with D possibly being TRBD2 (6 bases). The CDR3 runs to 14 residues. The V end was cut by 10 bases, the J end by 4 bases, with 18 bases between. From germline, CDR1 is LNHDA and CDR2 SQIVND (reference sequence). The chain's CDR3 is CAISGPPGSDTQYF. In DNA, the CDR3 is TGTGCCATCAGCGGGCCCCCTGGGTCAGATACGCAGTATTTT.

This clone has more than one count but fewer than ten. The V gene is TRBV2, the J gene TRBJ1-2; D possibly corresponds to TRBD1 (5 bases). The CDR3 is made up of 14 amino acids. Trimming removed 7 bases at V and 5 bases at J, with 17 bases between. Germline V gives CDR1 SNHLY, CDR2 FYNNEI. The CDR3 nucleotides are TGTGCCAGCACCGGCGGGGCCAACCGATATGGCTACACCTTC. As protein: CASTGGANRYGYTF. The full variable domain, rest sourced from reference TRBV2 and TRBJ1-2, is EPEVTQTPSHQVTQMGQEVILRCVPISNHLYFYWYRQILGQKVEFLVSFYNNEISEKSEIFDDQFSVERPDGSNFTLKIRSTKLEDSAMYFCASTGGANRYGYTFGSGTRLTVV.

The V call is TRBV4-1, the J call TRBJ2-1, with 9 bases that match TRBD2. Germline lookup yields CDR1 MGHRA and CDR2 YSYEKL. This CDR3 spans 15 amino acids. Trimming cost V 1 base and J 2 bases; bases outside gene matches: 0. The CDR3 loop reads CASSQGLAAYNEQFF. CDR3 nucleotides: TGCGCCAGCAGCCAAGGACTAGCGGCCTACAATGAGCAGTTCTTC.

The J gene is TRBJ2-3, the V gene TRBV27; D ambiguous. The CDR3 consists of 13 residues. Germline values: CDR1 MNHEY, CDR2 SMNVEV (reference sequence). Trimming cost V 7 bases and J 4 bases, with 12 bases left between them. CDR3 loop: CASTPVGADTQYF. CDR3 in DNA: TGTGCCAGCACCCCCGTCGGAGCAGATACGCAGTATTTT.